A selection of T cell receptor beta chains follows, all from one sample in a study of cytomegalovirus exposure and HLA in healthy donors. Libraries were prepared by immunoSEQ multiplex PCR; TCRdb keeps only in-frame clonotypes and omits some of them. The table records 160,000 or so clones, roughly 82% of them present only once. Sequenced sample: PBMCs. Receptor source: a man aged 45 to 65 in good health and CMV-seropositive. Both conserved end residues are trimmed from each CDR3. The order of the fields is J gene, V gene, D gene, clone size, CDR3 protein. A D gene is named only where the DNA matches it firmly. Clone size is not always given. Where it is, it says once, few, many or a class for expanded clones.

J: TRBJ2-7
V: TRBV7-2
D: NA
size: once
CDR3: ASSLASYRDPYEQY

J: TRBJ2-7
V: TRBV30
D: NA
size: once
CDR3: AWSVFQASYEQY

J: TRBJ2-7
V: TRBV2
D: TRBD1
size: NA
CDR3: ASSVRDRGWSEQY

J: TRBJ2-7
V: TRBV10-3
D: NA
size: NA
CDR3: AAGREDDYEQY

J: TRBJ2-1
V: TRBV6-1
D: TRBD1
size: NA
CDR3: ASSPMWTGLNEQF

J: TRBJ2-5
V: TRBV18
D: TRBD2
size: once
CDR3: ASSQKSAGVETQY

J: TRBJ2-3
V: TRBV6-1
D: NA
size: NA
CDR3: ASNPPVGDTQY

J: TRBJ1-5
V: TRBV7-2
D: NA
size: NA
CDR3: ASSLGGKGQPQH

J: TRBJ1-2
V: TRBV11-2
D: NA
size: NA
CDR3: ASTLGAPNYGYT

J: TRBJ2-1
V: TRBV30
D: NA
size: NA
CDR3: AWSLNEQF

J: TRBJ1-2
V: TRBV5-1
D: TRBD1
size: NA
CDR3: ASSWGDRGRTYGYT

J: TRBJ2-5
V: TRBV19
D: NA
size: NA
CDR3: ASRYREQETQY

J: TRBJ2-1
V: TRBV14
D: NA
size: NA
CDR3: ASSRLGRGAYNEQF

J: TRBJ1-1
V: TRBV19
D: TRBD1
size: NA
CDR3: ASRLTGDTEAF

J: TRBJ1-1
V: TRBV19
D: TRBD1
size: NA
CDR3: ASSRRGTGGLNTEAF

J: TRBJ1-2
V: TRBV5-6
D: TRBD1
size: NA
CDR3: ASRRSPGQGRGYT

J: TRBJ1-1
V: TRBV11-1
D: NA
size: NA
CDR3: ASRGGPMNTEAF

J: TRBJ2-7
V: TRBV5-4
D: TRBD2
size: few
CDR3: ASSLYEGGIDEQY

J: TRBJ2-1
V: TRBV9
D: NA
size: NA
CDR3: ASSAGQILSSYNEQF

J: TRBJ2-7
V: TRBV29-1
D: TRBD1
size: NA
CDR3: SVLLGQGVEQY